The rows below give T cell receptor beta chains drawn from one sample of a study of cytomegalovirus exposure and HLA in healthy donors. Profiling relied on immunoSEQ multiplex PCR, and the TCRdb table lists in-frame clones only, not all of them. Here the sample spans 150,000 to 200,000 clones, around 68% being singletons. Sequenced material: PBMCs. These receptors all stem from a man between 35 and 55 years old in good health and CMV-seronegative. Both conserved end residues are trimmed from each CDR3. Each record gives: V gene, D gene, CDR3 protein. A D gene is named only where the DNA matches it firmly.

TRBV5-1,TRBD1,ASGPGRGLPDPEAF
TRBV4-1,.,ASSQGRPLTWQPQH
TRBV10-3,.,ATEVPSSYEQY
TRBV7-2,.,ASSPPPTSYEQY
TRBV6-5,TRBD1,ASRETGASNYGYT
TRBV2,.,ASTWSPGGNTEAF
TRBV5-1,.,ASSLSGPFSGNTIY
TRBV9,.,ASSVGVGDSGNTIY
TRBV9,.,ASSAVEGRGDTQY
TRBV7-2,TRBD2,ASSPTGTSGIAKETQY
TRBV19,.,ASSSPRQAKTTNEKLF
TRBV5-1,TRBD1,ASSLEGTGYNEQF
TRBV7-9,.,ASSYATASYEQY
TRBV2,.,ASRGGHGGNTIY
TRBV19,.,ASSKGGEFYEQY
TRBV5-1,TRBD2,ASSFTRDWGGNEQF
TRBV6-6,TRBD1,ASRMFETGVNEQY
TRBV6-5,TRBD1,ASRRGQGRTDTQY
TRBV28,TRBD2,ASSLYQRGTYEQY
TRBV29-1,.,SAPRGGWRSSYNEQF
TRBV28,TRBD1,ASSSPGGFHGYT
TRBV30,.,AWDIVGRAF
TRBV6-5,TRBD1,ASSETGYNGYT
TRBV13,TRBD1,ASSSTGGAETQY
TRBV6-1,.,ASRGTGISGEQY
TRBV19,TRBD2,ASSGRGGSGANVLT
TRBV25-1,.,ASSEVQGPSYNEQF
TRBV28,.,ASRTGYNEQF
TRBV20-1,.,SVRALNTQY
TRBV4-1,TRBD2,ASSQEREGPSNEQF
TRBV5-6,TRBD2,ASSVLAGETYEQY
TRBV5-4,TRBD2,ASSPGLAGGTDTQY
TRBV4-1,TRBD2,ASSPSGLAGGSHYEQY
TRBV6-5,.,ASSSRVNTEAF
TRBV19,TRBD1,ASSIDLIQGADTQY
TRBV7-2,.,ASSGRADLGGVF
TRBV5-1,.,ASSLEESSPLH
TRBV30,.,AWSRGYTGELF
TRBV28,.,ASSKSTEVYEQY
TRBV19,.,ASSSQGQMNTEAF
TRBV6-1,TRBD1,ASRASGTGPLGQY